The present entry profiles one TCR beta chain with its context. The data belong to a study of OX40 agonist ivuxolimab in advanced cancers. Whole-study context: The study reported partial responses in three patients: one hepatocellular carcinoma, two cutaneous melanoma.

Some clones are missing from TCRdb's copy, which holds only in-frame ones; the method was immunoSEQ multiplex PCR. The sample carries about 40,000 clones, around 83% recorded once. Exclusion of a patient followed from autoimmune disease history or systemic immunosuppression. Germline V gives CDR1 MGHDK, CDR2 SYGVNS. This CDR3 is 15 amino acids long. Deletions cut 7 bases from V and 3 bases from J, with 15 bases between. The sequence was collected from an adult with an advanced solid tumor such as melanoma, head and neck, liver or kidney cancer. The sample was CD4+ or CD8+ T cells sorted from blood, taken in a trial of the OX40 agonist ivuxolimab. This chain uses TRBV25-1 with TRBJ1-4, with D unresolved. In DNA form, the CDR3 reads TGTGCCAGCATGCACTCCGGGCGCTCTAATGAAAAACTGTTTTTT. Translated, it gives CASMHSGRSNEKLFF.